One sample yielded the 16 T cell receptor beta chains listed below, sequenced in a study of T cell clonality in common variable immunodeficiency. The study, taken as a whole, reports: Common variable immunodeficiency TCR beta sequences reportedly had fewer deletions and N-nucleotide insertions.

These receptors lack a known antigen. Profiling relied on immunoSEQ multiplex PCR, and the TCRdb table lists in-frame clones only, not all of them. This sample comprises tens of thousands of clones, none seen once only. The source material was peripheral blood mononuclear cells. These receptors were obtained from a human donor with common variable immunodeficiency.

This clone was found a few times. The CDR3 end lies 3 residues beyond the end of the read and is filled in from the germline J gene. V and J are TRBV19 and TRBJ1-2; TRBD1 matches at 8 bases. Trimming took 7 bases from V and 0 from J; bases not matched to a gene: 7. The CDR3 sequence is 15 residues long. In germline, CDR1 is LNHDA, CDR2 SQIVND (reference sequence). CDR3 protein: CASNLQGDPNYGYTF. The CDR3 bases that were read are TGTGCCAGTAATCTACAGGGGGACCCTAACTATGGC.

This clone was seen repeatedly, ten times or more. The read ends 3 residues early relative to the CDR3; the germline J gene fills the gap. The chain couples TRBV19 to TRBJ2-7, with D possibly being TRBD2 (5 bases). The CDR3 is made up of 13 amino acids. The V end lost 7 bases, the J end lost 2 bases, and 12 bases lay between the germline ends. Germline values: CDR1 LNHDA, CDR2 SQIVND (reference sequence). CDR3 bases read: TGTGCCAGTATTAATCAGCGGACCTACGAG. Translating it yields CASINQRTYE. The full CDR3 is CASINQRTYEQYF.

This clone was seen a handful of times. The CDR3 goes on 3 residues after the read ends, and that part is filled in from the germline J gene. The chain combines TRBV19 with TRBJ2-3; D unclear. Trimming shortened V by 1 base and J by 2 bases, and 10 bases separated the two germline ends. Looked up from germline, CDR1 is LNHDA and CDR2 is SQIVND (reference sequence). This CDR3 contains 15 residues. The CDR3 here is CASSIVGRVTDTQYF. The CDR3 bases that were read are TGTGCCAGTAGTATAGTGGGTAGGGTCACAGATACG.

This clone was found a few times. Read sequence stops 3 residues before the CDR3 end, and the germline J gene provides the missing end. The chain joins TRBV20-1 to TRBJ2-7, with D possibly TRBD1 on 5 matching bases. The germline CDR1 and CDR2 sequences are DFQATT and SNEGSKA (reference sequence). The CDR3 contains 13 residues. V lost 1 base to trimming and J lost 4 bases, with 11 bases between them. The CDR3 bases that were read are TGCAGTGCTAGAGGACAGTACCGATACGAG. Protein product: CSARGQYRYE. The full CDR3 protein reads CSARGQYRYEQYF.

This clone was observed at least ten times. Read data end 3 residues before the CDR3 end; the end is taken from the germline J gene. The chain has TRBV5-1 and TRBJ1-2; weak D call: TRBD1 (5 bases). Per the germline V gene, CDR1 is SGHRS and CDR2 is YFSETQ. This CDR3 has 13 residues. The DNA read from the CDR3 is TGCGCCAGCAGCTCAGGCGGGGGGAGAGGC. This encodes CASSSGGGRG. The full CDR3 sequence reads CASSSGGGRGYTF.

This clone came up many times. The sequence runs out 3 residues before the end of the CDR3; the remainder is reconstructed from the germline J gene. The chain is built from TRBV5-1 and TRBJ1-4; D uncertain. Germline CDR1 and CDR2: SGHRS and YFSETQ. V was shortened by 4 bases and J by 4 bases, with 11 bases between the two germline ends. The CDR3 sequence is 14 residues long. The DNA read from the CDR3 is TGCGCCAGCAGCATGGACGGACTTAATGAAAAA. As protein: CASSMDGLNEK. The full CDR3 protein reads CASSMDGLNEKLFF.

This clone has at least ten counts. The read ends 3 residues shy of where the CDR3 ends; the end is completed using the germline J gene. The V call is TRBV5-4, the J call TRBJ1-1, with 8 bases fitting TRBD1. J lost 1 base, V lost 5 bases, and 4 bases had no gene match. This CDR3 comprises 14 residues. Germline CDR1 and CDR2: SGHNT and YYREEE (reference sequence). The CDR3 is CASSPGGRNTEAFF. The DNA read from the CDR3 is TGTGCCAGCAGTCCAGGGGGCCGGAACACTGAA.

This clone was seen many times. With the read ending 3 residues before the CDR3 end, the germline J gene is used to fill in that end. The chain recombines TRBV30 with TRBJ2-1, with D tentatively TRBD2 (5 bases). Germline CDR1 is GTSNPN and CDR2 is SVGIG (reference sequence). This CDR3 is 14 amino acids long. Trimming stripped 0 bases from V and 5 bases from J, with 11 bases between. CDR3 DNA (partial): TGTGCCTGGAGTGTAGGTGCGGGTCACAATGAG. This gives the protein CAWSVGAGHNE. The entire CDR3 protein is CAWSVGAGHNEQFF.

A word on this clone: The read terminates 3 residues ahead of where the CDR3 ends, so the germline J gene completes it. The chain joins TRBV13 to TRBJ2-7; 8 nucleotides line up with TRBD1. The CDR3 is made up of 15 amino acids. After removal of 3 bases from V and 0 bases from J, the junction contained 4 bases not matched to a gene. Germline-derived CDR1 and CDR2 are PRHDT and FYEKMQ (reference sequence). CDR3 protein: CASSLSGGASYEQYF. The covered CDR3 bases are TGTGCCAGCAGCTTGTCAGGGGGCGCCTCCTACGAG.

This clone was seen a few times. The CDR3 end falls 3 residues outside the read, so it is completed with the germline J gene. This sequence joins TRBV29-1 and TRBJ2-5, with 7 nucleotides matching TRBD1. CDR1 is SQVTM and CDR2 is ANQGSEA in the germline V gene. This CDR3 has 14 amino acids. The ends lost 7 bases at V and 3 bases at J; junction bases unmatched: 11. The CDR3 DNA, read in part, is TGCAGCGGTGCCCGGGACAGCTCTAAAGAGACC. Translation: CSGARDSSKET. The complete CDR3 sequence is CSGARDSSKETQYF.

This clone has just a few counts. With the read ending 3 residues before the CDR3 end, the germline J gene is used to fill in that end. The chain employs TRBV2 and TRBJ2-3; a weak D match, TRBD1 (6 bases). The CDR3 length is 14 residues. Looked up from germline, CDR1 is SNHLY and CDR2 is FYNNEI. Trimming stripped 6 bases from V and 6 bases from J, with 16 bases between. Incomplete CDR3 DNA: TGTGCCAGCAGAGACACACAGGGAATCGATACG. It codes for CASRDTQGIDT. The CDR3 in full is CASRDTQGIDTQYF.

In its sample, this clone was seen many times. The CDR3 bases that were read are TGCAGTGCTAGAGATTTTTACGGACTAGCGGGGGGAAGGTGGGAAGAGACC. Its protein product is CSARDFYGLAGGRWEET. The whole CDR3 is CSARDFYGLAGGRWEETQYF. The V call is TRBV20-1, the J call TRBJ2-5, with 14 bases identical to TRBD2. The read ends 3 residues shy of where the CDR3 ends; the end is completed using the germline J gene. J gave up 3 bases and V 0 bases, and 15 bases lay outside the gene matches. The CDR3 length is 20 residues. Germline V gene lookup returns CDR1 DFQATT and CDR2 SNEGSKA (reference sequence).

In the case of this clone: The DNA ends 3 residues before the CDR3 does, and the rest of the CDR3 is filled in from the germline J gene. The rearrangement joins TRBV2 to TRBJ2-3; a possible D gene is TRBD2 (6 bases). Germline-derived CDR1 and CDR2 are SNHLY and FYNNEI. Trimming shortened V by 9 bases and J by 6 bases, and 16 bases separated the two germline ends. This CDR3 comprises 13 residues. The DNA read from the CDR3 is TGTGCCAGAACTCTGGGTGCGGGGGATACG. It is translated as CARTLGAGDT. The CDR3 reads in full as CARTLGAGDTQYF. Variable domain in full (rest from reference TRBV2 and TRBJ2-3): EPEVTQTPSHQVTQMGQEVILRCVPISNHLYFYWYRQILGQKVEFLVSFYNNEISEKSEIFDDQFSVERPDGSNFTLKIRSTKLEDSAMYFCARTLGAGDTQYFGPGTRLTVL.

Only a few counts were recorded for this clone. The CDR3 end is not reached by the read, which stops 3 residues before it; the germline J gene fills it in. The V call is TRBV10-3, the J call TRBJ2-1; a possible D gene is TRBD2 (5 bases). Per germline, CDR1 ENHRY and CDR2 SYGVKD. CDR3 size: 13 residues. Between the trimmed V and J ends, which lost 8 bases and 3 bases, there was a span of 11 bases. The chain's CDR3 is CAIGTGSYNEQFF. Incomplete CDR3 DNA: TGTGCCATCGGCACGGGGAGCTACAATGAG.

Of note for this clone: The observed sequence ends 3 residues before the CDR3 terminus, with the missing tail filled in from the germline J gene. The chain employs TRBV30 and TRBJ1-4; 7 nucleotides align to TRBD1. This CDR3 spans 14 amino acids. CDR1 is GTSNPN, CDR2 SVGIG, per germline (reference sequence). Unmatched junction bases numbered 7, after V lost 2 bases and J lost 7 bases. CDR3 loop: CAWSRDRVGEKLFF. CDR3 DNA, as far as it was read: TGTGCCTGGAGTCGCGACAGGGTGGGTGAAAAA.

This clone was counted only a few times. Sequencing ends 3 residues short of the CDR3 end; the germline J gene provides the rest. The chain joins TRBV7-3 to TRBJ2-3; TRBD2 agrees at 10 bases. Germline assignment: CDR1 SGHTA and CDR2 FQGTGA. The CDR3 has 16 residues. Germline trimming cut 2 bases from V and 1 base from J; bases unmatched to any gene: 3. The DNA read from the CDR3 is TGTGCCAGCAGCTTAGGGCTAGCGGGGGGCACAGATACG. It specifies CASSLGLAGGTDT. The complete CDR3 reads CASSLGLAGGTDTQYF.